Below are 5 T cell receptor beta chains sequenced from a single sample in a study of T cell responses to AZD1222 COVID-19 vaccine. Clones were read by immunoSEQ multiplex PCR, and TCRdb kept only the in-frame ones, dropping some. The profile shows about 150,000 clones, 80% to 90% of them singletons. The sequencing used peripheral blood, collected on day 0 of AZD1222 vaccination. The receptor source for this set is an adult in good health.

The chain joins TRBV7-9 to TRBJ1-2; 7 bases agree with TRBD1. This CDR3 has 15 residues. V dropped 5 bases and J dropped 5; count of bases not matched to a gene: 11. CDR1 and CDR2 from the germline V gene are SEHNR and FQNEAQ (reference sequence). The CDR3 loop reads CASSERRQGIYGYTF. CDR3 sequence (DNA): TGTGCCAGCAGCGAGAGAAGACAGGGTATATATGGCTACACCTTC.

This CDR3 reads CASSFLDKNTEAFF. DNA of the CDR3: TGTGCCAGCAGCTTTTTGGACAAGAACACTGAAGCTTTCTTT. V and J are TRBV5-4 and TRBJ1-1, with a possible D match to TRBD1 (5 bases). The germline CDR1 and CDR2 sequences are SGHNT and YYREEE (reference sequence). The CDR3 is made up of 14 amino acids. Trimming shortened V by 2 bases and J by 1 base, and 9 bases separated the two germline ends.

The chain combines TRBV19 with TRBJ1-1; the D is unclear. Germline V gives CDR1 LNHDA, CDR2 SQIVND (reference sequence). The CDR3 consists of 14 residues. V was cut by 3 bases and J by 6 bases, with 14 bases left in between. The CDR3 loop reads CASSILGRAAEAFF. The CDR3 DNA sequence: TGTGCCAGTAGTATCTTAGGGAGGGCCGCTGAAGCTTTCTTT.

The CDR3 reads CASSPSRVSYEQYF. CDR3 sequence (DNA): TGTGCCAGCAGCCCCTCCCGGGTTTCCTACGAGCAGTACTTC. The chain links TRBV7-2 to TRBJ2-7; D is undetermined. The CDR3 is 14 residues long. Trimming left V 5 bases short and J 1 base short, with 12 bases between. Germline CDR1 and CDR2: SGHTA and FQGNSA.

The chain links TRBV7-9 to TRBJ1-2; the match to TRBD1 covers 8 bases. There are 15 residues in the CDR3. Looked up from germline, CDR1 is SEHNR and CDR2 is FQNEAQ (reference sequence). With 4 bases clipped from V and 6 bases from J, the junction kept 10 bases outside the gene matches. CDR3 sequence reads: CASSSTTRGPDGYTF. In nucleotides, the CDR3 is TGTGCCAGCAGCTCGACCACCAGGGGGCCTGATGGCTACACCTTC.